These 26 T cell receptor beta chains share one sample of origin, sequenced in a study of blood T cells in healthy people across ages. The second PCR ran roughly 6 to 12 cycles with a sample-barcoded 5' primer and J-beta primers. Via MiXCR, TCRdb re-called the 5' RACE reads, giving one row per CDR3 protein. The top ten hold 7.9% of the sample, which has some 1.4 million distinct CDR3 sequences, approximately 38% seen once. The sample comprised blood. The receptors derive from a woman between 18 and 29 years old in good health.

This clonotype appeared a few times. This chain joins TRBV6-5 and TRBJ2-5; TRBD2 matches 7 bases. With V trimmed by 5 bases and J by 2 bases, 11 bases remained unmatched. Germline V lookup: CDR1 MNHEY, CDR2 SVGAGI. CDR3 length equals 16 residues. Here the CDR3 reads CASSPGERGPQETQYF. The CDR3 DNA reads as TGTGCCAGCAGTCCCGGGGAGCGGGGCCCGCAAGAGACCCAGTACTTC.

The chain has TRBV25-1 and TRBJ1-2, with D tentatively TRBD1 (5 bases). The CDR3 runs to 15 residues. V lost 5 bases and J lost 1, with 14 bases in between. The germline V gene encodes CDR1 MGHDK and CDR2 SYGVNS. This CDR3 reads CASSPSGALNYGYTF. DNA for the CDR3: TGTGCCAGCAGTCCCTCCGGGGCACTTAACTATGGCTACACCTTC.

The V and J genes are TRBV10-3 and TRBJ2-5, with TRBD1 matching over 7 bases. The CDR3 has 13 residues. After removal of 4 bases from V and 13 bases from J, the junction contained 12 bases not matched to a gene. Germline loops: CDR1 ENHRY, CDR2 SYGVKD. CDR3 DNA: TGTGCCATCAGTGTTGGGACAGATTCCCTGAGGTACTTC. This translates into CAISVGTDSLRYF.

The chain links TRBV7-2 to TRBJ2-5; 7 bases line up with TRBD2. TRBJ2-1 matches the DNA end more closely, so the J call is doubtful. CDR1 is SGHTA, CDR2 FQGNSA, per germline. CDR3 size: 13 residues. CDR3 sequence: CASSAGYQETQFF. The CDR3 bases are TGTGCCAGCTCAGCGGGGTACCAAGAGACCCAGTTCTTC.

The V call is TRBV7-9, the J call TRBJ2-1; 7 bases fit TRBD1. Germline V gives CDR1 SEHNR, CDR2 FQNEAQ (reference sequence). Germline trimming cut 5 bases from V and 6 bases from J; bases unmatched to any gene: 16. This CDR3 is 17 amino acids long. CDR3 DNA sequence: TGTGCCAGCAGCCCAGAAATTCCATCGGACAGGCCCAATGAGCAGTTCTTC. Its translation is CASSPEIPSDRPNEQFF. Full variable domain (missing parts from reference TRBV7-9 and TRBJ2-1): DTGVSQNPRHKITKRGQNVTFRCDPISEHNRLYWYRQTLGQGPEFLTYFQNEAQLEKSRLLSDRFSAERPKGSFSTLEIQRTEQGDSAMYLCASSPEIPSDRPNEQFFGPGTRLTVL.

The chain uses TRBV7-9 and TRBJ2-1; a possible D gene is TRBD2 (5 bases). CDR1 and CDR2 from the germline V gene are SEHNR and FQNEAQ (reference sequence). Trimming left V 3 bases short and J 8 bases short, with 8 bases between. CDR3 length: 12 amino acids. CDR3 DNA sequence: TGTGCCAGCAGCTTGCGGGCGGATGAGCAGTTCTTC. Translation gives CASSLRADEQFF.

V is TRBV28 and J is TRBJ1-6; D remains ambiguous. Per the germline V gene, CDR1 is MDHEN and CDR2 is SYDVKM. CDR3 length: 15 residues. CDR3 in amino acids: CATGNVGSYNSPLHF. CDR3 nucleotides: TGTGCTACCGGCAACGTGGGCTCCTATAATTCACCCCTCCACTTT.

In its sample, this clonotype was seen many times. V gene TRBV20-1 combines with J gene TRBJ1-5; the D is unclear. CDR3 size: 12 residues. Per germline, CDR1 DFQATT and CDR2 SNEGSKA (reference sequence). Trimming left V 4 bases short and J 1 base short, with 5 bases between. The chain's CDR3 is CSATPSNQPQHF. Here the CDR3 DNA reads TGCAGTGCTACCCCCAGCAATCAGCCCCAGCATTTT.

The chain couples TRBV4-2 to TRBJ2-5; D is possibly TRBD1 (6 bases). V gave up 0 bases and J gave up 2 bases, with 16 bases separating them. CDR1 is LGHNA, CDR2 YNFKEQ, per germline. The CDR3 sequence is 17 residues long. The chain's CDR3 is CASSQDKARGHQETQYF. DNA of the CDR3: TGTGCCAGCAGCCAAGATAAGGCCAGGGGACATCAAGAGACCCAGTACTTC.

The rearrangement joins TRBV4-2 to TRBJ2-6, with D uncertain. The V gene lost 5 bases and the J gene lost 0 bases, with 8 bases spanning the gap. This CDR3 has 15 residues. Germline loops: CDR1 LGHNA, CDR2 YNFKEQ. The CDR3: CASSVDDSGANVLTF. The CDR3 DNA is TGTGCCAGCAGCGTAGATGACTCTGGGGCCAACGTCCTGACTTTC.

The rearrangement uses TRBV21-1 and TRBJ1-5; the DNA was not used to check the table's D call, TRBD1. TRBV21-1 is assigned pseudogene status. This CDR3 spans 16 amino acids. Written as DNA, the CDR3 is TGTGCCAGCACACACGTGGGGGTCCGAGGAAATCAGCCCCAGCATTTT. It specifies CASTHVGVRGNQPQHF.

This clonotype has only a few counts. The CDR3 loop is CASSQAVYGYTF. The CDR3 DNA sequence: TGTGCCAGCAGCCAGGCAGTCTATGGCTACACCTTC. The chain joins TRBV3-1 to TRBJ1-2; D remains ambiguous. The CDR3 runs 12 residues. Trimming cost V 3 bases and J 4 bases, with 6 bases left between them. Germline CDR1 and CDR2: LGHDT and YNNKEL (reference sequence).

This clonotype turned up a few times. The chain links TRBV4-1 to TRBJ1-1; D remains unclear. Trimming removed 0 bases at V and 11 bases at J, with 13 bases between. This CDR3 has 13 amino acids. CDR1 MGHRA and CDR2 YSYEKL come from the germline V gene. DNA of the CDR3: TGCGCCAGCAGCCAAGATCCCCCCCTCCATGCTTTCTTT. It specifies CASSQDPPLHAFF.

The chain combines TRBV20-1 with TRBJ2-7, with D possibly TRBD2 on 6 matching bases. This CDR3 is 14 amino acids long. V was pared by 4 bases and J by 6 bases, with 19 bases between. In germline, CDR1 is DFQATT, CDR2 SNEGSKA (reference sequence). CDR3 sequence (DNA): TGCAGTGCTACGACTGACTTGGGAGGAGGCGAGCAGTACTTC. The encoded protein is CSATTDLGGGEQYF.

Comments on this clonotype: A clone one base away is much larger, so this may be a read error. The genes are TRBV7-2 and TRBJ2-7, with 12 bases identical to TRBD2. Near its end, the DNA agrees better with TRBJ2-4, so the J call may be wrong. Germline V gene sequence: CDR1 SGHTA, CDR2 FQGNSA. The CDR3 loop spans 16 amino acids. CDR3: CASSHGLAGTSDIQYF. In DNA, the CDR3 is TGTGCCAGCAGCCACGGACTAGCGGGAACTTCGGACATTCAGTACTTC.

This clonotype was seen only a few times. The CDR3 DNA sequence: TGCAGTGCTAGGAGAGCGGGCAACACCGGGGAGCTGTTTTTT. Its translation is CSARRAGNTGELFF. This chain links TRBV20-1 with TRBJ2-2; maybe TRBD2 (6 bases). CDR3 length: 14 amino acids. The V end lost 3 bases, the J end lost 2 bases, and 10 bases lay between the germline ends. The V gene's germline CDR1 is DFQATT and CDR2 SNEGSKA (reference sequence).

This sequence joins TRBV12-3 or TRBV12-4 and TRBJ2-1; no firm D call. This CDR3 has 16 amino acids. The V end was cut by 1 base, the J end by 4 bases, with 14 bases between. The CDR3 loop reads CASSLGGVHLYNEQFF. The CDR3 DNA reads TGTGCCAGCAGTTTAGGAGGCGTCCACCTTTACAATGAGCAGTTCTTC.

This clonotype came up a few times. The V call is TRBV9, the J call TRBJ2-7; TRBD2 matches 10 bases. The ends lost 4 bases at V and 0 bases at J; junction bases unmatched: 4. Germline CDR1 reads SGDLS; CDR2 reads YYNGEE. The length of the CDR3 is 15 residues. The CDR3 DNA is TGTGCCAGCAGCATTGGACTAGCGGTCTCCTACGAGCAGTACTTC. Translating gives CASSIGLAVSYEQYF.

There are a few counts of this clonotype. The CDR3 is CSARHLHGDNEQFF. In nucleotides, the CDR3 is TGCAGTGCACGACACTTACACGGGGACAATGAGCAGTTCTTC. This chain links TRBV20-1 with TRBJ2-1; perhaps TRBD2 as D (5 bases). CDR1 and CDR2 (germline): DFQATT, SNEGSKA (reference sequence). V lost 6 bases and J 5 bases, leaving 17 bases between the germline ends. The CDR3 extends over 14 amino acids.

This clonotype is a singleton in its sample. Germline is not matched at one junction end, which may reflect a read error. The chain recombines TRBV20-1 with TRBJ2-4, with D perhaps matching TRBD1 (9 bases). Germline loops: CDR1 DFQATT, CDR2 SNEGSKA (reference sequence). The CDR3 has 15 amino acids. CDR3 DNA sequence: TGCAGAGCTACAGGGGGCCTAGCGGGCACCAATGAGCAGTACTTC. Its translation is CRATGGLAGTNEQYF.

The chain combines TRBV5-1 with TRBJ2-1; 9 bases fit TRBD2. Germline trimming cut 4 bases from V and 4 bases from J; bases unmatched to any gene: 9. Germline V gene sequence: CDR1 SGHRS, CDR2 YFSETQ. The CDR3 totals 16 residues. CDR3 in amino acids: CASSPGASGTYNEQFF. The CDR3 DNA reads TGCGCCAGCAGCCCAGGGGCTAGCGGGACGTACAATGAGCAGTTCTTC.

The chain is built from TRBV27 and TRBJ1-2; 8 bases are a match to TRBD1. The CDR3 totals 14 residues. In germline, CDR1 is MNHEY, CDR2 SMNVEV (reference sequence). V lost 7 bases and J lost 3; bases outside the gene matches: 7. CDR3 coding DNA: TGTGCCAGCACCTCGACAGGGGCCCACTATGGCTACACCTTC. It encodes CASTSTGAHYGYTF.

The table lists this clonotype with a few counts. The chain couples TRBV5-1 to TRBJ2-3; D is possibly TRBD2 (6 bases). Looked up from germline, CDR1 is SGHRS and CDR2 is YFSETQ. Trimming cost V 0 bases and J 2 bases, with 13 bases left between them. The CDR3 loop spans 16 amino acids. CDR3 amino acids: CASSLVFGGTTDTQYF. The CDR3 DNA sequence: TGCGCCAGCAGCTTGGTGTTCGGGGGAACCACAGATACGCAGTATTTT.

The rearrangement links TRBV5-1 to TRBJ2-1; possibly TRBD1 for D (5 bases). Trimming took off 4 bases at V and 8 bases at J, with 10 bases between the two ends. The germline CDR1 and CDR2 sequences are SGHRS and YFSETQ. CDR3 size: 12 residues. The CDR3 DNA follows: TGCGCCAGCAGCACCAGGGATCATGAGCAGTTCTTC. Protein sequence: CASSTRDHEQFF.

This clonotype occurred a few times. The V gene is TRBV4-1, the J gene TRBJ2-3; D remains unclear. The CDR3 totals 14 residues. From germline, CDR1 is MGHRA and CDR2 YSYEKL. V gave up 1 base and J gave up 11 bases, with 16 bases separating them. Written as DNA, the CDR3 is TGCGCCAGCAGCCAAGGAAGGGAATGGGAACGGCAGTATTTT. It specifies CASSQGREWERQYF.

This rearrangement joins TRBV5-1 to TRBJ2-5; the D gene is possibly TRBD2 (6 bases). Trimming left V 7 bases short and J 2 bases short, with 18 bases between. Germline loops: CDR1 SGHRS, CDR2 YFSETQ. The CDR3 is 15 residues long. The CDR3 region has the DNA TGCGCCAGCGCCCCGGCCTTAGCGGCACAAGAGACCCAGTACTTC. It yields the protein CASAPALAAQETQYF.